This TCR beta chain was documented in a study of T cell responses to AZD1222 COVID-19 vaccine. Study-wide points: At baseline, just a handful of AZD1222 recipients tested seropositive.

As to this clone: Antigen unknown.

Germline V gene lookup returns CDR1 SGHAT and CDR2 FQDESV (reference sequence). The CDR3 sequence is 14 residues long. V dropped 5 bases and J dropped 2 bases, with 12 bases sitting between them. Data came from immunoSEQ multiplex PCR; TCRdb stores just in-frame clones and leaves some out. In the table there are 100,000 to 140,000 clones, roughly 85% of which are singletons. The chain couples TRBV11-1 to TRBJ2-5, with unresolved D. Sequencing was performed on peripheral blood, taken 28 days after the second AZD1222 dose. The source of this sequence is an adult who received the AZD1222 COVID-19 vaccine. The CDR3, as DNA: TGTGCCAGCAGCGATAGCATAGGGCAAGAGACCCAGTACTTC. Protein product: CASSDSIGQETQYF. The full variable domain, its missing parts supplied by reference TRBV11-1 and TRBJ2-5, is EAEVAQSPRYKITEKSQAVAFWCDPISGHATLYWYRQILGQGPELLVQFQDESVVDDSQLPKDRFSAERLKGVDSTLKIQPAELGDSAMYLCASSDSIGQETQYFGPGTRLLVL.